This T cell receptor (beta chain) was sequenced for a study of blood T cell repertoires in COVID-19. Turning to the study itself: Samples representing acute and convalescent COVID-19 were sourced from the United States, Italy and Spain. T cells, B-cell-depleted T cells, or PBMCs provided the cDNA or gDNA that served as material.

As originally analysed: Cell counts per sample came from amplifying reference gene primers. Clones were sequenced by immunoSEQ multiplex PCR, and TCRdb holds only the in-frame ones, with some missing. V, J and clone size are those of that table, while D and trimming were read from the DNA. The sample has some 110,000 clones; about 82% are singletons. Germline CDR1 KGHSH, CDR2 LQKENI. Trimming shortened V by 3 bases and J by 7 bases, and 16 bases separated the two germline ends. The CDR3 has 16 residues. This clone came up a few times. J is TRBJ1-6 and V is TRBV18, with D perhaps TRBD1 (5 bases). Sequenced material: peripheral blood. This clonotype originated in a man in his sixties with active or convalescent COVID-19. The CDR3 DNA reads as TGTGCCAGCTCACCTGCTCAGGGTGCGGGGAATTCACCCCTCCACTTT. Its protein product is CASSPAQGAGNSPLHF.